This TCR beta chain was sequenced for a study of blood T cell repertoires in COVID-19. The table came from immunoSEQ multiplex PCR; TCRdb's copy has only in-frame clones and leaves some out. The sample records some 70,000 clones, nearly 90% being singletons. The sample taken for sequencing was peripheral blood. This TCR derives from a man aged 50 or older with acute or convalescent COVID-19.

In DNA, the CDR3 is TGTGCCAGCAGCAACCACCCAGGGGGCGAGGGAGATACGCAGTATTTT. It is translated as CASSNHPGGEGDTQYF. The chain recombines TRBV21-1 with TRBJ2-3; the tabulated D call, TRBD1, remains unverified against the DNA. TRBV21-1 is marked as a pseudogene. CDR3 length: 16 residues.